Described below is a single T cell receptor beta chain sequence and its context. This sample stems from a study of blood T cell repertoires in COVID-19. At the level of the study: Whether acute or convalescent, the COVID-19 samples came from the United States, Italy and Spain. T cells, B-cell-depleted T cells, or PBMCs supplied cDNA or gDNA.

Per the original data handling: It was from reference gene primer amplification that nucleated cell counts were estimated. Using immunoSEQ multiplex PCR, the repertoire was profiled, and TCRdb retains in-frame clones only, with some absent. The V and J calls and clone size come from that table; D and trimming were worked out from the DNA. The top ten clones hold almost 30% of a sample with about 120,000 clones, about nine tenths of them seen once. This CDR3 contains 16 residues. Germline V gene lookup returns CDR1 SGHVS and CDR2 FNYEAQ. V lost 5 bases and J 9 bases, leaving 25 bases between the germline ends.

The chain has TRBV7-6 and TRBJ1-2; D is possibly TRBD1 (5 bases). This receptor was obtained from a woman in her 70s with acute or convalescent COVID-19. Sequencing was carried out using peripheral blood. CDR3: CASSQSWAPEGKSYTF. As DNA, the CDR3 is TGTGCCAGCAGCCAGTCGTGGGCTCCGGAGGGGAAGAGCTACACCTTC.